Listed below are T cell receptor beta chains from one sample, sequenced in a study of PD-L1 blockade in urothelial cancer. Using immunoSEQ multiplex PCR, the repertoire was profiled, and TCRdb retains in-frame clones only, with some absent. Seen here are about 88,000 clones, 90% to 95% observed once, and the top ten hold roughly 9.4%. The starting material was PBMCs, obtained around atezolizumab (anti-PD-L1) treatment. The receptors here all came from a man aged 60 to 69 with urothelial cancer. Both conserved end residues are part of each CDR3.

CDR3aa: CASSFQVARATQYF; v_gene: TRBV5-6; j_gene: TRBJ2-5
CDR3aa: CASSFVAPGNTIYF; v_gene: TRBV7-2; j_gene: TRBJ1-3
CDR3aa: CASSIVTGGRPQHF; v_gene: TRBV19; j_gene: TRBJ1-5
CDR3aa: CASSVGASGEQYF; v_gene: TRBV9; j_gene: TRBJ2-7
CDR3aa: CASSLPQGAYNEQFF; v_gene: TRBV7-6; j_gene: TRBJ2-1
CDR3aa: CASSLDEEVKNQPQHF; v_gene: TRBV11-2; j_gene: TRBJ1-5
CDR3aa: CASSSGGGSQQYF; v_gene: TRBV19; j_gene: TRBJ2-7
CDR3aa: CAWGTGDGGNQPQHF; v_gene: TRBV30; j_gene: TRBJ1-5
CDR3aa: CASSFTSGRLEGELFF; v_gene: TRBV27; j_gene: TRBJ2-2
CDR3aa: CASRTGRDSPLHF; v_gene: TRBV7-9; j_gene: TRBJ1-6
CDR3aa: CASSLWLGGGPGELFF; v_gene: TRBV5-6; j_gene: TRBJ2-2
CDR3aa: CASSYPGTGPDEQYF; v_gene: TRBV6-5; j_gene: TRBJ2-7
CDR3aa: CATRTGQVNEKLFF; v_gene: TRBV27; j_gene: TRBJ1-4
CDR3aa: CASSPQGYAEAFF; v_gene: TRBV6-1; j_gene: TRBJ1-1
CDR3aa: CASSFSGSYEQYF; v_gene: TRBV5-4; j_gene: TRBJ2-7
CDR3aa: CASTLSLGQGATNEKLFF; v_gene: TRBV28; j_gene: TRBJ1-4
CDR3aa: CASSERSQVTDTQYF; v_gene: TRBV2; j_gene: TRBJ2-3
CDR3aa: CASKATGQGWGYTF; v_gene: TRBV6-5; j_gene: TRBJ1-2
CDR3aa: CASSQDLAGQYYEQYF; v_gene: TRBV4-2; j_gene: TRBJ2-7
CDR3aa: CASRAGGHNEQFF; v_gene: TRBV2; j_gene: TRBJ2-1
CDR3aa: CASSLATDTQYF; v_gene: TRBV28; j_gene: TRBJ2-3
CDR3aa: CASSARTSGWGSDTQYF; v_gene: TRBV9; j_gene: TRBJ2-3
CDR3aa: CASQERGYNEQFF; v_gene: TRBV19; j_gene: TRBJ2-1
CDR3aa: CASSSGTSGIYEQYF; v_gene: TRBV10-2; j_gene: TRBJ2-7
CDR3aa: CASSLVAFTGATRNTIYF; v_gene: TRBV5-8; j_gene: TRBJ1-3
CDR3aa: CASSFTLEGNTIYF; v_gene: TRBV7-2; j_gene: TRBJ1-3
CDR3aa: CASRPSGSPNNEQFF; v_gene: TRBV28; j_gene: TRBJ2-1
CDR3aa: CASSETGRGNTIYF; v_gene: TRBV7-8; j_gene: TRBJ1-3
CDR3aa: CASSKEEGLAKNIQYF; v_gene: TRBV21-1; j_gene: TRBJ2-4
CDR3aa: CASSHGTRYEQYF; v_gene: TRBV5-4; j_gene: TRBJ2-7
CDR3aa: CASSSNTGELFF; v_gene: TRBV6-5; j_gene: TRBJ2-2
CDR3aa: CAGTGTRNTEAFF; v_gene: TRBV30; j_gene: TRBJ1-1
CDR3aa: CSGMGRGEQYF; v_gene: TRBV29-1; j_gene: TRBJ2-7
CDR3aa: CASSLDRAHTGELFF; v_gene: TRBV2; j_gene: TRBJ2-2
CDR3aa: CASRGSGGAQETQYF; v_gene: TRBV6-6; j_gene: TRBJ2-5
CDR3aa: CASSLQGLGNEQFF; v_gene: TRBV5-4; j_gene: TRBJ2-1
CDR3aa: CASSLDSHQETQYF; v_gene: TRBV5-1; j_gene: TRBJ2-5
CDR3aa: CASSQDASGSYYEQYF; v_gene: TRBV4-2; j_gene: TRBJ2-7
CDR3aa: CSVVVESRGTGGVGELFF; v_gene: TRBV29-1; j_gene: TRBJ2-2
CDR3aa: CASSQETGGVNQPQHF; v_gene: TRBV4-3; j_gene: TRBJ1-5
CDR3aa: CASSADSNSGNTIYF; v_gene: TRBV5-1; j_gene: TRBJ1-3
CDR3aa: CASSPQTANTEAFF; v_gene: TRBV5-1; j_gene: TRBJ1-1
CDR3aa: CASSGITGSLGTEAFF; v_gene: TRBV5-6; j_gene: TRBJ1-1
CDR3aa: CAISERTGLILDTQYF; v_gene: TRBV10-3; j_gene: TRBJ2-3
CDR3aa: CAWSVLTSAIQYF; v_gene: TRBV30; j_gene: TRBJ2-4
CDR3aa: CASRTSGGNTGELFF; v_gene: TRBV27; j_gene: TRBJ2-2
CDR3aa: CASRQSATDYNEQFF; v_gene: TRBV6-1; j_gene: TRBJ2-1
CDR3aa: CASSISGDYGYTF; v_gene: TRBV19; j_gene: TRBJ1-2